The 8 T cell receptor beta chains reported below all come from one sample, sequenced in a study of blood T cells in healthy people across ages. With a J-beta primer mix and a sample-barcoded 5' primer, a second PCR ran about 6 to 11 cycles. From the 5' RACE reads, TCRdb called clonotypes with MiXCR, one entry per CDR3 protein. The data hold roughly 800,000 distinct CDR3 sequences, with 36% observed a single time. The sequenced sample consisted of blood. These receptors all come from a man between 18 and 29 years old in good health.

This clonotype was picked up many times. J is TRBJ2-7 and V is TRBV6-2 or TRBV6-3; D gene uncertain. Trimming took off 0 bases at V and 2 bases at J, with 2 bases between the two ends. Germline V gene data show CDR1 as MNHEY and CDR2 as SVGEGT. The CDR3 runs 12 residues. The CDR3 loop reads CASSYSPYEQYF. The DNA for the CDR3 is TGTGCCAGCAGTTACTCTCCCTACGAGCAGTACTTC.

The V gene is TRBV4-3, the J gene TRBJ1-2, with TRBD1 identical over 8 bases. V lost 4 bases to trimming and J lost 6 bases; unmatched junction nucleotides: 7. Germline V gives CDR1 LGHNA, CDR2 YSLEER. The length of the CDR3 is 14 residues. CDR3 nucleotide sequence: TGCGCCAGCAGCCCCTGGGCAGGGGGCCATGGCTACACCTTC. This translates into CASSPWAGGHGYTF.

The V and J genes are TRBV7-2 and TRBJ1-2; 7 bases are shared with TRBD1. V shed 6 bases and J 2 bases; nucleotides not matched to a gene: 12. The V gene's germline CDR1 is SGHTA and CDR2 FQGNSA. This CDR3 region has 16 residues. Written as DNA, the CDR3 is TGTGCCAGCAGGGAGTCAGGGGGTATAATAAACTATGGCTACACCTTC. This encodes CASRESGGIINYGYTF.

CDR3 loop: CASSPLWGGSNQPQHF. The CDR3, as DNA: TGTGCCAGCAGTCCGTTGTGGGGGGGAAGCAATCAGCCCCAGCATTTT. The chain recombines TRBV12-3 or TRBV12-4 with TRBJ1-5, with D perhaps matching TRBD1 (5 bases). The V gene lost 5 bases and the J gene lost 1 base, with 15 bases spanning the gap. The CDR3 extends over 16 amino acids.

On this clonotype itself: A much larger clone lies a single base off, so this may be a read error. The CDR3 DNA reads as TGCAGCGTCGGATGGGGACAGAATCAGCCCCAGTATTTT. This sequence encodes CSVGWGQNQPQYF. The rearrangement uses TRBV29-1 and TRBJ1-5, with TRBD1 matching over 7 bases. TRBJ2-3 explains the end of the DNA better; the J call may be wrong. Germline values: CDR1 SQVTM, CDR2 ANQGSEA. This CDR3 is 13 amino acids long.

Regarding this clonotype: A much bigger clone sits one base away, suggesting this may be a read error. V usage is TRBV20-1 and J usage is TRBJ2-7, with D unclear. Germline V gene data show CDR1 as DFQATT and CDR2 as SNEGSKA (reference sequence). The V and J ends lost 4 bases and 7 bases respectively, with 20 bases between them. The CDR3 runs to 14 residues. CDR3 nucleotide sequence: TGCAGTGCTATATTGGCGGCAACTTACAATGAGCAGTACTTC. Residues: CSAILAATYNEQYF.

CDR3: CASRGTGVWNTEAFF. The CDR3 DNA reads as TGTGCCAGCAGAGGGACAGGGGTCTGGAACACTGAAGCTTTCTTT. The chain couples TRBV25-1 to TRBJ1-1; 10 positions agree with TRBD1. The CDR3 covers 15 residues. V trimming: 6 bases; J trimming: 1 base; junction bases outside the gene matches: 5. Germline loops: CDR1 MGHDK, CDR2 SYGVNS.

This clonotype was observed a handful of times. The V gene is TRBV20-1, the J gene TRBJ2-5; 12 bases fit TRBD2. Losses at the gene ends were 3 bases for V and 5 bases for J; bases not matched to a gene: 7. Germline V CDR1 and CDR2: DFQATT, SNEGSKA (reference sequence). CDR3 length: 15 residues. The CDR3 sequence is CSASPWGTSGETQYF. CDR3 nucleotides: TGCAGTGCTAGTCCCTGGGGGACTAGCGGGGAGACCCAGTACTTC.